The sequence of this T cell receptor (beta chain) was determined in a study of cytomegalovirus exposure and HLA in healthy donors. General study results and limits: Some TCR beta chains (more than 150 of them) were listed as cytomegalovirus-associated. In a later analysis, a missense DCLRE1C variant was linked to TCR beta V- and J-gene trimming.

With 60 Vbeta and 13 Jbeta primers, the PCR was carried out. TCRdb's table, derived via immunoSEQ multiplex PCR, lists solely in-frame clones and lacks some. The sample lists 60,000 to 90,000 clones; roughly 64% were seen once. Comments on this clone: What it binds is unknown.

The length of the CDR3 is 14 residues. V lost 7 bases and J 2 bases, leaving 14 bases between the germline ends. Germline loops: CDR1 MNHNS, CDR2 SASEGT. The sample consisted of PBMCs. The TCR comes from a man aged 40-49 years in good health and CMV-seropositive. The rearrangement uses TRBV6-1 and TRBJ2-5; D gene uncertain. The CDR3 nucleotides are TGTGCCAGCACCGCCCTTCGAACACAAGAGACCCAGTACTTC. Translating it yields CASTALRTQETQYF.